One and the same sample provided the 6 T cell receptor beta chains below, sequenced in a study of identical twins. TCRdb re-called the 5' RACE reads through MiXCR, storing one row per CDR3 protein. The sample consists of about 240,000 distinct CDR3 sequences, over 9.5% of them appearing once. These data also formed part of another study, on yellow fever vaccine responses in identical twins.

Sequences were obtained from memory (CD45RO+) T cells sorted from blood. All receptors come from a woman in her late teens or twenties in good health.

The chain is built from TRBV18 and TRBJ2-3; 11 bases are a match to TRBD2. J lost 5 bases, V lost 5 bases, and 9 bases had no gene match. The CDR3 totals 16 residues. Germline V lookup: CDR1 KGHSH, CDR2 LQKENI. CDR3 sequence (DNA): TGTGCCAGCTCAACGTCTAGCGGGAGGATCGAAGATACGCAGTATTTT. Residues: CASSTSSGRIEDTQYF.

There are a few counts of this clonotype. CDR3 bases: TGCAGCGTTGAAGTTATGGACAGGGGATACGAGCAGTACTTC. It encodes CSVEVMDRGYEQYF. V and J are TRBV29-1 and TRBJ2-7; 9 bases fit TRBD1. The CDR3 sequence is 14 residues long. Germline values: CDR1 SQVTM, CDR2 ANQGSEA. Losses at the gene ends were 1 base for V and 4 bases for J; bases not matched to a gene: 5.

There are many counts of this clonotype. The chain uses TRBV7-2 and TRBJ2-3; 8 nucleotides align to TRBD2. The CDR3 loop spans 15 amino acids. Germline CDR1 reads SGHTA; CDR2 reads FQGNSA. Losses at the gene ends were 5 bases for V and 6 bases for J; bases not matched to a gene: 10. CDR3 loop: CASSRTGRAGDTQYF. The CDR3 nucleotides are TGTGCCAGCAGCCGCACCGGGAGGGCCGGGGATACGCAGTATTTT. Based on the CDR3 plus reference TRBV7-2 and TRBJ2-3, the full variable domain is GAGVSQSPSNKVTEKGKDVELRCDPISGHTALYWYRQSLGQGLEFLIYFQGNSAPDKSGLPSDRFSAERTGGSVSTLTIQRTQQEDSAVYLCASSRTGRAGDTQYFGPGTRLTVL.

The CDR3 bases are TGTGCCAGCAGCATCGGGGCGACTAGCGGGGCCTACGGGGAGACCCAGTACTTC. Its translation is CASSIGATSGAYGETQYF. This chain joins TRBV11-2 and TRBJ2-5; TRBD2 matches 11 bases. The V gene end was trimmed by 5 bases and the J gene end by 5 bases; junction bases not matched to a gene: 16. The germline CDR1 and CDR2 sequences are SGHAT and FQNNGV. There are 18 residues in the CDR3.

The genes are TRBV15 and TRBJ2-1; 8 bases are shared with TRBD2. Per germline, CDR1 LNHNV and CDR2 YYDKDF (reference sequence). The CDR3 has 15 residues. V dropped 6 bases and J dropped 2; count of bases not matched to a gene: 6. CDR3 in DNA: TGTGCCACCAGGACGGGACTAGGAGCCTACAATGAGCAGTTCTTC. This codes for CATRTGLGAYNEQFF.

The rearrangement links TRBV30 to TRBJ2-7; D might be TRBD1 (6 bases). The CDR3 sequence is 14 residues long. Between the trimmed V and J ends, which lost 5 bases and 1 base, there was a span of 15 bases. Germline V gene lookup returns CDR1 GTSNPN and CDR2 SVGIG (reference sequence). The CDR3 reads CAWGERQASYEQYF. As DNA, the CDR3 is TGTGCCTGGGGCGAACGACAGGCTTCCTACGAGCAGTACTTC.